In its sample, the clone carrying this TCR beta chain was seen once. Antigen: not known. Per the germline V gene, CDR1 is SGHTA and CDR2 is FQGNSA. The J segment lost 3 bases and the V segment lost 5 bases, leaving 7 bases of the junction unmatched. CDR3 length: 14 amino acids. The PCR ran on 60 Vbeta and 13 Jbeta primers. The data were produced by immunoSEQ multiplex PCR, yet TCRdb's version contains in-frame clones alone and is incomplete. The top ten hold approximately 1.9% of the sample, which has roughly 190,000 clones, more than 75% seen once. These data are taken from a study of cytomegalovirus exposure and HLA in healthy donors. On the study more broadly: Genotyping of 400 or so donors showed that over 80% belonged to the Caucasian-associated ancestry cluster. General study points: Being indistinguishable, some V segments were excluded, TRBV6-2 and TRBV6-3 among them.

The chain uses TRBV7-2 and TRBJ2-7; 7 positions match TRBD1. The clonotype originates from a woman between 18 and 29 years old in good health and CMV-seronegative. Sequencing was performed on PBMCs. CDR3 sequence (DNA): TGTGCCAGCAGCAACCGGGACAGAATCTACGAGCAGTACTTC. The encoded protein is CASSNRDRIYEQYF.